This T cell receptor beta chain was sequenced during a study of blood T cell dynamics during melanoma immunotherapy (dated by TCRdb to the early 2020s). About the study as a whole: All patients had metastatic melanoma and were given first-line pembrolizumab or nivolumab plus ipilimumab as standard of care in the United Kingdom. A training cohort was formed from consecutive patients, and a further independent group of patients from the same centre was pooled into an external validation set. To find early correlates of response, the study profiled the peripheral T cell receptor repertoires of patients with metastatic melanoma both before and after one cycle of checkpoint inhibitor therapy. Here is what the overall study found, with its caveats: Unlike progressors, patients who went on to achieve disease control showed a bifurcated reorganization of the PBMC repertoire at W3, with either increased clonality or increased diversity. The relatively small sample size was acknowledged as something that could potentially limit how far the results can be generalized. Whether the T cell clones behind the repertoire changes were melanoma-specific or instead reflected general immune activation was something the study could not determine.

The germline V gene (reference sequence) provides CDR1 SEHNR and CDR2 FQNEAQ. V is cut by 2 bases and J by 1 base, and the space between the germline ends is 12 bases. Measured from the cysteine to the phenylalanine, the CDR3 is 16 residues long. The kept DNA is CDR3 alone, 48 bases in frame from the first base. Turning to this clone: The antigen it recognizes is unknown. Nothing much larger sits one base from this clone, and base qualities are not available.

The time point label, as the study defines it: week 3, after first cycle of checkpoint inhibitor. Blood samples were taken before treatment (T0) and at week 3 (W3), following the first cycle of checkpoint blockade. Except for a couple of patients with rapid clinical progression, response was assessed 12 weeks after the first infusion by RECIST 1.1; disease control meant complete response, partial response or stable disease. Any patient who had received prior systemic cancer treatment, was on concomitant immunosuppressant therapy or had synchronous other active malignancies was excluded. Both bulk PBMC and plasma cell-free DNA were sequenced for TCR beta so that circulating cells and T cell turnover could be tracked. Lymphoprep and SepMate tubes were used to isolate PBMC from blood, and red cell lysis was then performed. DNA from PBMC and sorted T cell subsets was extracted with QIAamp DNA Blood Mini kits.

A fixed 350 ng of DNA was loaded for every bulk PBMC sample. TCR beta CDR3 sequences were amplified from genomic DNA using the immunoSEQ TCRb Assay kit according to manufacturer instructions. The KAPA Library Quantification Kit for Illumina platforms was used to quantify the pooled libraries by qPCR. Pooled libraries were clustered at roughly 0.55-1.1 pM and sequenced on an Illumina NextSeq 500. As for the original processing: Analysis of the TCR data relied on immunoSEQ ANALYZER and the R LymphoSeq package. A rearrangement efficiency score was calculated as productive divided by the sum of productive and non-productive CDR3 sequences. Within each patient, timepoints were compared pairwise for clonality, measured with the Gini coefficient, and for diversity, measured with the Renyi index at alpha=1. Clonal relatedness used an edit distance of 3, and repertoire similarity used the Bhattacharyya coefficient, both computed in LymphoSeq. Linear discriminant analysis on week-3 changes in clonality and diversity was built with the R MASS and caret packages to classify response. What TCRdb holds here is the immuneACCESS table cut down to in-frame rearrangements. Part of the clones is not present; checked against another copy, under half of the missing clones reflect an unresolved V gene, and the others are unexplained. That table furnishes V, J and clone size, whereas the DNA furnished D and trimming. The sample contains thousands of clones, approximately 83% of them found a single time. The ten largest clones take up 1.1% of the sample.

Recombination connected TRBV7-9 to TRBJ1-3; the D gene is possibly TRBD1, with 6 bases matching. The sample consisted of blood, taken from a patient treated with checkpoint blockade. The sequence came from a human donor with melanoma. CDR3 loop: CASSLFGGPSGNTIYF. The DNA sequence is given as TGTGCCAGCAGCTTATTTGGGGGGCCTTCTGGAAACACCATATATTTT.